This T cell receptor (beta chain) stems from a study of T cells in Graves' hyperthyroidism and ophthalmopathy. About the research overall: Blood was drawn when the patient was first diagnosed and still untreated. Broader study findings: Prediction of ophthalmopathy progression came a median around 6.1 months pre-onset. Blood held most thyroid clonotypes expanded above 0.001 frequency.

RNA transcripts yielded amplified TCR beta CDR3 regions. Primed by the HTBI set, a first-round RT-PCR was run on the TCR CDR3. TCRdb re-derived calls from the multiplex PCR reads in MiXCR, one entry per CDR3 protein. The sample carries a few hundred thousand distinct CDR3 sequences, 15% to 18% recorded once. This clonotype was seen more than once but under ten times. Antigen: not known. The V segment lost 6 bases and the J segment 4 bases; nucleotides outside the gene matches: 9. CDR1 is LNHDA, CDR2 SQIVND, per germline (reference sequence). The CDR3 totals 15 residues. The material sequenced was blood. The TCR comes from a woman aged 25 to 45 with Graves' hyperthyroidism. The chain carries TRBV19 and TRBJ1-1; 9 bases align to TRBD1. The CDR3 here is CASRFGTGSFTEAFF. Written as DNA, the CDR3 is TGTGCCAGTAGGTTCGGGACAGGGTCTTTCACTGAAGCTTTCTTT.